The subject of this entry is one T cell receptor beta chain. The source of the sample is a study of blood T cell repertoires in COVID-19. Study-level background: Samples representing acute and convalescent COVID-19 were sourced from the United States, Italy and Spain. Sources were T cells, B-cell-depleted T cells, or PBMCs; the material itself was cDNA or gDNA.

Trimming removed 5 bases at V and 1 base at J, with 9 bases between. The germline CDR1 and CDR2 sequences are SEHNR and FQNEAQ (reference sequence). The CDR3 sequence is 14 residues long. Original handling: Scientists estimated how many nucleated cells there were by amplifying reference gene primers. TCRdb keeps only in-frame clones here, not all; method: immunoSEQ multiplex PCR. The V and J calls and the clone size are those of that table, but D and trimming were determined from the DNA. The table includes about 200,000 clones, roughly nine tenths detected once. The TCR was taken from a woman aged 65 to 85 with acute or convalescent COVID-19. The specimen was peripheral blood. V usage is TRBV7-9 and J usage is TRBJ2-1, with D unclear. The CDR3, as DNA: TGTGCCAGCAGCCAGCGAGAGTCCTACAATGAGCAGTTCTTC. Its protein is CASSQRESYNEQFF.